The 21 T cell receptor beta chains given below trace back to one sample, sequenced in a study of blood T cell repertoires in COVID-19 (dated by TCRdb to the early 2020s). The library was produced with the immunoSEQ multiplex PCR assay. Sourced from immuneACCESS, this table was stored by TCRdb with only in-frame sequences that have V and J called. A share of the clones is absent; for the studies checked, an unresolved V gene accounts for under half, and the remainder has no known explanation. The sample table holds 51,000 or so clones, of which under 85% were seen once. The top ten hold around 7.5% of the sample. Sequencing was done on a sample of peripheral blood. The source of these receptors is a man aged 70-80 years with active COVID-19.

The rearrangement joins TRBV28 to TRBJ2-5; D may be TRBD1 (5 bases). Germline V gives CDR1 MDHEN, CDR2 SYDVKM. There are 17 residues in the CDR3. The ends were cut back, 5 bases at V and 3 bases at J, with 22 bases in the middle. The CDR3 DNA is TGTGCCAGCAGTGACCTCTGGACAAGAACGTTAGAAGAGACCCAGTACTTC. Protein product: CASSDLWTRTLEETQYF.

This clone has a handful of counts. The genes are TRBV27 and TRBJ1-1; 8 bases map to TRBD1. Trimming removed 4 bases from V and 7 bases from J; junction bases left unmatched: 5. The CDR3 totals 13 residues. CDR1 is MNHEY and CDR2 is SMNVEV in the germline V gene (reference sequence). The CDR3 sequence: CASSSTGGLEAFF. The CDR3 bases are TGTGCCAGCAGTTCCACAGGGGGTCTTGAAGCTTTCTTT.

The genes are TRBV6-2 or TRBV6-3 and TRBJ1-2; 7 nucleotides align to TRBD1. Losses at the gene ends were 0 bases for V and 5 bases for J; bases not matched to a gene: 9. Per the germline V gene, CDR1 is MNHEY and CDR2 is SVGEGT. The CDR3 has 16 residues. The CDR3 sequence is CASSYSTGRVQYGYTF. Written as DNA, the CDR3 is TGTGCCAGCAGTTACTCGACAGGGCGCGTGCAATATGGCTACACCTTC.

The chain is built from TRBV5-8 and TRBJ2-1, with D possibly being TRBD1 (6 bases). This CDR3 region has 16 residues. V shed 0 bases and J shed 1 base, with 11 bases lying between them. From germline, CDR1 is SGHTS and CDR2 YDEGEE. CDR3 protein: CASSLAAGASYNEQFF. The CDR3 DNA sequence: TGTGCCAGCAGCTTGGCCGCAGGGGCGTCCTACAATGAGCAGTTCTTC.

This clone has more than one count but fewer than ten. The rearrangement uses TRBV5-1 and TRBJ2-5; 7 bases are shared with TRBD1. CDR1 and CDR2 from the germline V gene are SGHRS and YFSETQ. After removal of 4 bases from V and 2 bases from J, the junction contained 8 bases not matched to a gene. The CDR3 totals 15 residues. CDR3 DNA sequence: TGCGCCAGCAGCGGCCCCGGGACAGTTCAAGAGACCCAGTACTTC. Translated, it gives CASSGPGTVQETQYF.

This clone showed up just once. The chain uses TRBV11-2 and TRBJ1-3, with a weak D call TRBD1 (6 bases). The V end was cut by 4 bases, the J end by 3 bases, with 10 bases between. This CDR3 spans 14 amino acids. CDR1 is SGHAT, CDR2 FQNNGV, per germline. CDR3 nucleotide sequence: TGTGCCAGCAGCTCTTTCAGGGGTGGAAACACCATATATTTT. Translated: CASSSFRGGNTIYF.

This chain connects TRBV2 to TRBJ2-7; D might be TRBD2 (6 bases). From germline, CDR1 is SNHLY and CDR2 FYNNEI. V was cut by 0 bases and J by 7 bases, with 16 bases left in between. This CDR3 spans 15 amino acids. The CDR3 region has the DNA TGTGCCAGCAGTGAAGCACAGGAGGGCTGGTGGGAGCAGTACTTC. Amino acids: CASSEAQEGWWEQYF.

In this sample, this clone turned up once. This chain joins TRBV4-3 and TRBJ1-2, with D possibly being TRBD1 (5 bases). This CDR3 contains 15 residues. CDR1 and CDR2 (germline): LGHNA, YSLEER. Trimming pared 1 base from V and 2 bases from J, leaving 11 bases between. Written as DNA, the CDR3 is TGCGCCAGCAGCCAAGGGTCAGGGCTAAACTATGGCTACACCTTC. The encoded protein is CASSQGSGLNYGYTF.

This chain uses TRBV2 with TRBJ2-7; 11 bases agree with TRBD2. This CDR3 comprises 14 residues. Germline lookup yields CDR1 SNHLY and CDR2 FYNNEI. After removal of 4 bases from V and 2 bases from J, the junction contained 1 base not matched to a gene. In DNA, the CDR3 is TGTGCCAGCAGTGTGACTAGCGGGGCCTACGAGCAGTACTTC. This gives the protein CASSVTSGAYEQYF.

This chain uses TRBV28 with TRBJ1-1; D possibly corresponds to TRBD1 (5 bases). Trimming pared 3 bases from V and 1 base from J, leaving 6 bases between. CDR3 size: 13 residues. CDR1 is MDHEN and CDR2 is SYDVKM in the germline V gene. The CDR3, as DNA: TGTGCCAGCAGTTTGGGGGGGAACACTGAAGCTTTCTTT. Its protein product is CASSLGGNTEAFF. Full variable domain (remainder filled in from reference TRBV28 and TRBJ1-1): DVKVTQSSRYLVKRTGEKVFLECVQDMDHENMFWYRQDPGLGLRLIYFSYDVKMKEKGDIPEGYSVSREKKERFSLILESASTNQTSMYLCASSLGGNTEAFFGQGTRLTVV.

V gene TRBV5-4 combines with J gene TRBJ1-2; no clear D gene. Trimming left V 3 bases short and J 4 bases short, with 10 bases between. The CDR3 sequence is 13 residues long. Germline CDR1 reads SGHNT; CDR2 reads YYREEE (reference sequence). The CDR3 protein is CASSSRGPYGYTF. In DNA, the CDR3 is TGTGCCAGCAGCTCTCGGGGTCCCTATGGCTACACCTTC.

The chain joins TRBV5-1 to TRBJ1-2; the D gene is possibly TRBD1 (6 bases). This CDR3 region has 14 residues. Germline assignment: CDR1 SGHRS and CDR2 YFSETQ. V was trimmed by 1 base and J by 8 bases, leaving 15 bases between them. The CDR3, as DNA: TGCGCCAGCAGCTTGACCGACAGGTCAGGAGGCTACACCTTC. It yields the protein CASSLTDRSGGYTF. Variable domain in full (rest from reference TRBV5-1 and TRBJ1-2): KAGVTQTPRYLIKTRGQQVTLSCSPISGHRSVSWYQQTPGQGLQFLFEYFSETQRNKGNFPGRFSGRQFSNSRSEMNVSTLELGDSALYLCASSLTDRSGGYTFGSGTRLTVV.

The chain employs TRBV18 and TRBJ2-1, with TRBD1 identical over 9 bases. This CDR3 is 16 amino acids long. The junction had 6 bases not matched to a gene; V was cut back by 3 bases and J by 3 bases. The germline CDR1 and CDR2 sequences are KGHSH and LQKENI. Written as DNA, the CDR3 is TGTGCCAGCTCACCTACCGGGACAGGGTTCTACAATGAGCAGTTCTTC. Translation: CASSPTGTGFYNEQFF. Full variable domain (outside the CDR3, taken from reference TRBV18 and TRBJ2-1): NAGVMQNPRHLVRRRGQEARLRCSPMKGHSHVYWYRQLPEEGLKFMVYLQKENIIDESGMPKERFSAEFPKEGPSILRIQQVVRGDSAAYFCASSPTGTGFYNEQFFGPGTRLTVL.

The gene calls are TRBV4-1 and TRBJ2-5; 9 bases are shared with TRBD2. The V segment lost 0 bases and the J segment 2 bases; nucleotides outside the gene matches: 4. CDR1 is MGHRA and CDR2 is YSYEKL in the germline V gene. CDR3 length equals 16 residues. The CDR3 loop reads CASSQDTAGGQETQYF. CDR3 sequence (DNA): TGCGCCAGCAGCCAAGATACAGCGGGGGGTCAAGAGACCCAGTACTTC.

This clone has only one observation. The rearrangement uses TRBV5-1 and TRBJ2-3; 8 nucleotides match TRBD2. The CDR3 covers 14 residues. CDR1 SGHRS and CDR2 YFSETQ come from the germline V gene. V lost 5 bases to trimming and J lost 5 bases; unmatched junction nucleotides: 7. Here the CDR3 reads CASSGRGEGDTQYF. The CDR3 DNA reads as TGCGCCAGCAGTGGGCGGGGGGAAGGAGATACGCAGTATTTT.

This CDR3 is CASSQEGGSSYNEQFF. The CDR3 nucleotides are TGCGCCAGCAGCCAGGAGGGAGGAAGCTCCTACAATGAGCAGTTCTTC. This chain links TRBV4-1 with TRBJ2-1; D may be TRBD2 (6 bases). The germline CDR1 and CDR2 sequences are MGHRA and YSYEKL. This CDR3 contains 16 residues. V dropped 3 bases and J dropped 0 bases, with 12 bases sitting between them.

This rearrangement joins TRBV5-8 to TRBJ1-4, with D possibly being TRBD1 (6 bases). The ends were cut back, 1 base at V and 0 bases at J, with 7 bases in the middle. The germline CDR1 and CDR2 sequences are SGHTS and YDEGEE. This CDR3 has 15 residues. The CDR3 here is CASSLQGTTNEKLFF. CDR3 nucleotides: TGTGCCAGCAGCTTGCAGGGGACAACTAATGAAAAACTGTTTTTT.

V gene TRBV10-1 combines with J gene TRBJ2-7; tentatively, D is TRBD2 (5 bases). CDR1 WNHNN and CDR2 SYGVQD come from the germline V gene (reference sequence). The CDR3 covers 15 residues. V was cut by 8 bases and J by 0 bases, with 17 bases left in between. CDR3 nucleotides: TGCGCCAGCCCGGTAACGGGGTCCCACTCCTACGAGCAGTACTTC. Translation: CASPVTGSHSYEQYF.

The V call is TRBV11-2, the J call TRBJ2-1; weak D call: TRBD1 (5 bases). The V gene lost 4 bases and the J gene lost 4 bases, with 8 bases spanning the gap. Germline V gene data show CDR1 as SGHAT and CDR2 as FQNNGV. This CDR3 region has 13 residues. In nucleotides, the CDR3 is TGTGCCAGCAGCTCCCCAGGGTACAATGAGCAGTTCTTC. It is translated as CASSSPGYNEQFF.

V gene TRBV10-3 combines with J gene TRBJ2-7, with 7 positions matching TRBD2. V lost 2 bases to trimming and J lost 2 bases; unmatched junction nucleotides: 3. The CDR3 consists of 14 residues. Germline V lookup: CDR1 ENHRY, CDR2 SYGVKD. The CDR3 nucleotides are TGTGCCATCAGTGAGGGGGGGGGTCCCTACGAGCAGTACTTC. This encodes CAISEGGGPYEQYF.

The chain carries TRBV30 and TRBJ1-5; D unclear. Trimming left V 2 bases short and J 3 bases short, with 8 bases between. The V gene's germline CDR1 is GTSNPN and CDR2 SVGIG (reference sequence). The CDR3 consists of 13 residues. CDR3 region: CAWSNGPNQPQHF. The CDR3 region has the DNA TGTGCCTGGAGTAATGGCCCCAATCAGCCCCAGCATTTT.